This T cell receptor beta chain was observed in a study of CD8+ T cells in alopecia areata. RNA extraction and reverse transcription yielded cDNA as sequencing template. Measured with immunoSEQ multiplex PCR; TCRdb has only the in-frame clones, and not every one. This table holds about 82,000 clones, roughly 51% found once. Germline V gene data show CDR1 as MNHEY and CDR2 as SMNVEV (reference sequence). The CDR3 loop spans 11 amino acids. The V and J ends lost 8 bases and 6 bases respectively, with 10 bases between them. The V gene is TRBV27, the J gene TRBJ1-2; D gene ambiguous. The TCR sequence derives from a human donor with alopecia areata. The sample was NKG2D-high CD8+ T cells sorted from blood. The CDR3 loop is CASGEGHGYTF. Written as DNA, the CDR3 is TGTGCCAGCGGGGAAGGGCATGGCTACACCTTC.